This paragraph reports one TCR beta chain. Its specificity is unknown. After removal of 0 bases from V and 5 bases from J, the junction contained 7 bases not matched to a gene. Germline-derived CDR1 and CDR2 are SEHNR and FQNEAQ (reference sequence). The CDR3 consists of 16 residues. The data belong to a study of beta chain features in type 1 diabetes. Study-wide results and limits: Among patients with Type 1 diabetes, TCRB CDR3s were moderately but significantly shorter in every one of the four CD4+ subsets.

cDNA synthesis used the whole RNA isolate, giving expressed TCRB sequences. Clones were sequenced by immunoSEQ multiplex PCR, and TCRdb holds only the in-frame ones, with some missing. In the table there are 600,000 to 750,000 clones, roughly an eighth of which are singletons. This TCR was sampled from a man in his thirties or forties with type 1 diabetes. The gene calls are TRBV7-9 and TRBJ2-7; 10 bases agree with TRBD1. Sample: naive CD4+ T cells from blood. The CDR3 DNA reads as TGTGCCAGCAGCTTAGCCCTTTCGGACAGGGGGGACGAGCAGTACTTC. As protein: CASSLALSDRGDEQYF.